This TCR beta chain was obtained from a study of naive and memory T cell subsets. Whole-study results and caveats: Possibly reflecting memory cells re-expressing CD45RA, a few larger clonotypes occurred in naive repertoires, especially CD8.

Germline values: CDR1 MDHEN, CDR2 SYDVKM. The CDR3 consists of 12 residues. Losses at the gene ends were 7 bases for V and 10 bases for J; bases not matched to a gene: 6. This clonotype was found a few times. Its target is not known. Both TRBC1 and TRBC2 were covered by a beta constant-region primer of two equimolar oligonucleotides. The ligated cDNA underwent four PCR rounds using SP2 and nested alpha and beta constant-region primers. TCRdb reanalysed the UMI-ligation and nested PCR reads using MiXCR and keeps one entry per CDR3 protein. The sample lists 140,000 to 150,000 distinct CDR3 sequences; 22% were seen once.

This TCR was recovered from a human donor in good health. V and J are TRBV28 and TRBJ2-1; 8 nucleotides line up with TRBD1. Source material: naive CD4+ T cells from blood. The chain's CDR3 is CASTLRTGEQFF. CDR3 nucleotides: TGTGCCAGCACTTTGCGGACAGGGGAGCAGTTCTTC. Full variable domain (outside the CDR3, taken from reference TRBV28 and TRBJ2-1): DVKVTQSSRYLVKRTGEKVFLECVQDMDHENMFWYRQDPGLGLRLIYFSYDVKMKEKGDIPEGYSVSREKKERFSLILESASTNQTSMYLCASTLRTGEQFFGPGTRLTVL.